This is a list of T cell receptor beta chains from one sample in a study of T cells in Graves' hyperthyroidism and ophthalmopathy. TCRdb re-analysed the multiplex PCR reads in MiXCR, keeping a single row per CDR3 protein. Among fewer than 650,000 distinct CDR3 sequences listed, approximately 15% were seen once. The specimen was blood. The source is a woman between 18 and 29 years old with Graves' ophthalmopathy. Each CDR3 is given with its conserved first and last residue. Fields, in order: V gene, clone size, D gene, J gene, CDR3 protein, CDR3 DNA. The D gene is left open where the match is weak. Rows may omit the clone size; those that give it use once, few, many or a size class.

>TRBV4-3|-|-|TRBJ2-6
CASSQEVTIWDRNSGANVLTF
TGCGCCAGCAGCCAAGAAGTTACAATATGGGACCGAAACTCTGGGGCCAACGTCCTGACTTTC
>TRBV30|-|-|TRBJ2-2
CAWSPPLAWNTGELFF
TGTGCCTGGAGTCCTCCCTTAGCCTGGAACACCGGGGAGCTGTTTTTT
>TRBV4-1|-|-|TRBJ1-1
CASSYGGAGPLVMNTEAFF
TGCGCCAGCAGCTATGGGGGGGCAGGCCCCTTGGTCATGAACACTGAAGCTTTCTTT
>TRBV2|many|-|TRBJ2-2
CAALGPRGELFF
TGTGCCGCGCTCGGACCGCGGGGGGAGCTGTTTTTT
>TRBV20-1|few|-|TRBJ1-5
CSASRQPQHF
TGCAGTGCTAGTAGGCAGCCCCAGCATTTT
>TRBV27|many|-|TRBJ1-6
CASRTTGMGSPLHF
TGTGCCAGCAGGACGACCGGCATGGGTTCACCCCTCCACTTT
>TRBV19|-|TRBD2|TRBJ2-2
CASSILSGKGTGELFF
TGTGCCAGTAGTATCCTTAGCGGGAAGGGCACCGGGGAGCTGTTTTTT
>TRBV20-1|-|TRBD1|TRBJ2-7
CSARDSDRGGGQYF
TGCAGTGCTAGAGATAGCGACAGGGGGGGGGGGCAGTACTTC
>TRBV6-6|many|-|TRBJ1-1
CASSYSMGPTGYTEAFF
TGTGCCAGCAGTTACTCGATGGGGCCTACAGGGTACACTGAAGCTTTCTTT
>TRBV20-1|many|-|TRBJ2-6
CSAIAPAASSGANVLTF
TGCAGTGCTATAGCCCCCGCTGCGAGTTCCGGGGCCAACGTCCTGACTTTC
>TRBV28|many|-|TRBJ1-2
CASSMSDGYTF
TGTGCCAGCAGCATGTCGGATGGCTACACCTTC
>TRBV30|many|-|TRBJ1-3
CAWLSGTGNTIYF
TGTGCCTGGCTTAGTGGGACTGGAAACACCATATATTTT
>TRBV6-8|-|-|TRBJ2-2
CASSYKGYANTGELFF
TGTGCCAGCAGTTACAAAGGATACGCGAACACCGGGGAGCTGTTTTTT
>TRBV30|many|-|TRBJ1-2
CAWGVEGICYTF
TGTGCCTGGGGAGTGGAGGGTATATGCTACACCTTC
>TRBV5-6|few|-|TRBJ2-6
CASSSNLRTGANVLTF
TGTGCCAGCAGCTCTAACCTCCGGACCGGGGCCAACGTCCTGACTTTC
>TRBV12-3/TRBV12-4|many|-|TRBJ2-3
CASSSLGLGAPTDTQYF
TGTGCCAGCAGTTCCCTAGGCCTGGGGGCTCCTACAGATACGCAGTATTTT
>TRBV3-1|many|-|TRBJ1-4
CASSRQGTDEKLFF
TGTGCCAGCAGCCGGCAGGGGACGGACGAAAAACTGTTTTTT
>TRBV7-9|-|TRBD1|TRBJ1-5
CASSRGQEGQPQHF
TGTGCCAGCAGCCGGGGACAGGAGGGCCAGCCCCAGCATTTT
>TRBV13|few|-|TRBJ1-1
CASSLRGFPSEAFF
TGTGCCAGCAGCTTACGGGGGTTCCCCTCTGAAGCTTTCTTT
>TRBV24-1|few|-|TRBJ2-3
CATQLTDTQYF
TGTGCCACCCAACTCACAGATACGCAGTATTTT
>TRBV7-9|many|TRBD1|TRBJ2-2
CASSQMALDRGWAGELFF
TGTGCCAGCAGCCAAATGGCCCTCGACAGGGGATGGGCCGGGGAGCTGTTTTTT
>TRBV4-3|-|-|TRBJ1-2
CASSQEIGQTSNYGYTF
TGCGCCAGCAGCCAAGAAATAGGACAGACATCTAACTATGGCTACACCTTC
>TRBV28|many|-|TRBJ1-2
CASSWGTGEGYGYTF
TGTGCCAGCAGTTGGGGTACAGGAGAAGGGTATGGCTACACCTTC
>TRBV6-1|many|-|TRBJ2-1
CASSNLSLLYNEQFF
TGTGCCAGCAGTAATCTCAGCCTCTTATACAATGAGCAGTTCTTC
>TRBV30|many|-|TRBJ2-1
CAWDPSSYNEQFF
TGTGCCTGGGACCCGAGCTCCTACAATGAGCAGTTCTTC
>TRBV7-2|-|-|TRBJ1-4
CASSLGASAANEKLFF
TGTGCCAGCAGCTTAGGAGCCTCGGCTGCGAATGAAAAACTGTTTTTT
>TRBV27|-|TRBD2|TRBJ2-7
CASSSRLAGTYEQYF
TGTGCCAGCAGTTCCAGACTAGCGGGCACCTACGAGCAGTACTTC
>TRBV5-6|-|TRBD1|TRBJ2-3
CASSLSTGGTDTQYF
TGTGCCAGCAGCTTGTCGACAGGGGGCACAGATACGCAGTATTTT
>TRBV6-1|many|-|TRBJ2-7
CASSPRLDYEQYF
TGTGCCAGCAGCCCGAGACTAGACTACGAGCAGTACTTC
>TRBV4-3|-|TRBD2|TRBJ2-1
CASSQAAQRELNEQFF
TGCGCCAGCAGCCAAGCGGCCCAGCGGGAACTCAATGAGCAGTTCTTC
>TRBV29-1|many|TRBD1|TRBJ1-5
CSVRTGGSDQPQHF
TGCAGCGTTAGGACAGGGGGCTCGGATCAGCCCCAGCATTTT
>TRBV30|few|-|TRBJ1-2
CAWSVARQIYGYTF
TGTGCCTGGAGTGTAGCCCGGCAGATCTATGGCTACACCTTC
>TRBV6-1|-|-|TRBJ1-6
CASSQGWDSPLHF
TGTGCCAGCAGTCAGGGTTGGGATTCACCCCTCCACTTT
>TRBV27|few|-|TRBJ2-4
CASSGPGRGENIQYF
TGTGCCAGCAGTGGCCCAGGCAGGGGGGAAAACATTCAGTACTTC
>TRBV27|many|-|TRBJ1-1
CASSEGHLNTEAFF
TGTGCCAGCAGTGAGGGACATTTGAACACTGAAGCTTTCTTT
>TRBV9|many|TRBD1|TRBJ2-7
CASSPHGTGTYEQYF
TGTGCCAGCAGCCCCCATGGGACAGGGACCTACGAGCAGTACTTC
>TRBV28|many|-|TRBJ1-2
CASTDAASGSYGYTF
TGTGCCAGTACAGATGCAGCCTCAGGGAGTTATGGCTACACCTTC
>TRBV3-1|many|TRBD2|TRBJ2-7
CASSSLAGRQYF
TGTGCCAGCAGCTCCCTAGCGGGAAGGCAGTACTTC
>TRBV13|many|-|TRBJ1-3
CASSSTTVSGNTIYF
TGTGCCAGCAGCTCAACGACAGTCTCTGGAAACACCATATATTTT
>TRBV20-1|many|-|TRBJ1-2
CSANYRDYGYTF
TGCAGTGCTAACTACAGGGACTATGGCTACACCTTC
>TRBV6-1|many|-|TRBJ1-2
CASRTGSSHGYTF
TGTGCCAGCAGGACCGGGAGCTCGCATGGCTACACCTTC